The clone carrying this TCR beta chain was found many times. Its antigen is as yet unknown. This entry is derived from a study of CD8 T cells in ankylosing spondylitis. Broader study findings: Matched ankylosing spondylitis synovial fluid reportedly contained a significantly enriched population of disease-linked clones.

Germline values: CDR1 SEHNR, CDR2 FQNEAQ (reference sequence). This CDR3 region has 14 residues. Trimming removed 2 bases from V and 5 bases from J, with 9 bases in between. In TCRdb, the 5' RACE reads were re-called with MiXCR into one record per CDR3 protein. The sample includes about 36,000 distinct CDR3 sequences, around 6% of them seen just once. This chain links TRBV7-9 with TRBJ2-2; D is unresolved. The TCR was taken from a male donor with ankylosing spondylitis or in good health (not recorded which). The sequenced material came from blood, either unsorted or a sorted T cell fraction (not recorded which). CDR3 nucleotide sequence: TGTGCCAGCAGCTTACCTCAGACAACCGGGGAGCTGTTTTTT. As protein: CASSLPQTTGELFF.